This TCR beta chain was retrieved from a study of blood T cell repertoires in COVID-19. Study summary: Acute and convalescent COVID-19 specimens originated in the United States, Italy and Spain. PBMCs, B-cell-depleted T cells, or T cells provided the cDNA or gDNA that made up the material.

There are 14 residues in the CDR3. Per the germline V gene, CDR1 is SGDLS and CDR2 is YYNGEE. Trimming cost V 4 bases and J 6 bases; bases outside gene matches: 9. Original methodology: The authors estimated nucleated cell counts from reference gene primer amplification. Sequenced by immunoSEQ multiplex PCR; TCRdb stores in-frame clones only, minus some. The V and J calls and the clone size are those of that table, but D and trimming were determined from the DNA. The sample has roughly 250,000 clones; about 80% are singletons. The table lists this clone with a count of one. V is TRBV9 and J is TRBJ2-7, with 8 bases that match TRBD1. This receptor was obtained from a man in his fifties with active or convalescent COVID-19. Sequencing was done on a sample of peripheral blood. DNA of the CDR3: TGTGCCAGCAGCCCTAGGACAGGGTCGAGCGAGCAGTACTTC. Its translation is CASSPRTGSSEQYF. The full variable domain, completed using reference TRBV9 and TRBJ2-7, is DSGVTQTPKHLITATGQRVTLRCSPRSGDLSVYWYQQSLDQGLQFLIQYYNGEERAKGNILERFSAQQFPDLHSELNLSSLELGDSALYFCASSPRTGSSEQYFGPGTRLTVT.